This T cell receptor beta chain was sequenced for a study of cytomegalovirus exposure and HLA in healthy donors. General study findings and limits: Rare sequences made up most TCRs, while some public TCRs were found in many donors.

This table comes from immunoSEQ multiplex PCR, and its TCRdb copy is limited to in-frame clones, with some not included. The table includes 120,000 to 150,000 clones, approximately 89% detected once. Remarks on this clone: Its antigen remains unknown.

The donors were members of the approximately 130-subject validation cohort (separate from the roughly 700-subject first cohort). V lost 5 bases, J lost 4 bases, and 12 bases lay in between. Per germline, CDR1 WSHSY and CDR2 SAAADI. This CDR3 spans 13 amino acids. V gene TRBV10-2 combines with J gene TRBJ2-7; D is possibly TRBD1 (5 bases). The sequence came from a man aged 18 to 35 in good health and CMV-seronegative. Sequencing was done on a sample of PBMCs. DNA for the CDR3: TGCGCCAGCAGTTCCGGACGGACATACGAGCAGTACTTC. Translation gives CASSSGRTYEQYF.